The 16 T cell receptor beta chains listed next were all sequenced from one sample in a study of cytomegalovirus exposure and HLA in healthy donors. The PCR made use of 60 Vbeta and 13 Jbeta primers. The repertoire was sequenced with immunoSEQ multiplex PCR; TCRdb's copy has only in-frame clones and lacks some. The profile covers around 100,000 clones, with about 61% appearing a single time and about 8.3% taken by the ten largest. The sample taken for sequencing was PBMCs. The receptors shown here come from a man aged 18-30 years in good health and CMV-seropositive.

The chain is built from TRBV28 and TRBJ1-1, with unresolved D. Germline V gives CDR1 MDHEN, CDR2 SYDVKM. This CDR3 region has 14 residues. Trimming took 2 bases from V and 0 from J, leaving 7 bases between them. This CDR3 reads CASSLGHMNTEAFF. In DNA, the CDR3 is TGTGCCAGCAGTTTAGGCCACATGAACACTGAAGCTTTCTTT.

In nucleotides, the CDR3 is TGTGCCAGTAGTATAGCCGGGACAGAGAATTCACCCCTCCACTTT. It yields the protein CASSIAGTENSPLHF. This chain connects TRBV19 to TRBJ1-6; TRBD1 agrees at 7 bases. This CDR3 comprises 15 residues. The V gene's germline CDR1 is LNHDA and CDR2 SQIVND (reference sequence). J lost 7 bases, V lost 1 base, and 4 bases had no gene match.

This chain joins TRBV6-5 and TRBJ1-1, with a possible D match to TRBD1 (5 bases). V was cut by 6 bases and J by 7 bases, with 12 bases left in between. This CDR3 spans 12 amino acids. Germline lookup yields CDR1 MNHEY and CDR2 SVGAGI. The CDR3 DNA follows: TGTGCCAGCAGGGGGGGAGGGCTTGAAGCTTTCTTT. This codes for CASRGGGLEAFF.

This clone was seen a handful of times. This chain joins TRBV5-1 and TRBJ2-5, with a possible D match to TRBD1 (5 bases). The J call may not be correct, given that the DNA end is closer to TRBJ2-7. The germline gives CDR1 SGHRS, CDR2 YFSETQ. The CDR3 length is 13 residues. CDR3 protein: CASSLQGAYEQYF. Written as DNA, the CDR3 is TGCGCCAGCAGCTTGCAGGGTGCCTACGAGCAGTACTTC.

V usage is TRBV4-1 and J usage is TRBJ2-5, with TRBD2 matching 16 bases. The CDR3 length is 20 residues. Germline CDR1 MGHRA, CDR2 YSYEKL. The J segment lost 4 bases and the V segment lost 0 bases, leaving 11 bases of the junction unmatched. The CDR3 reads CASSQDWAPGLAGGRETQYF. In DNA, the CDR3 is TGCGCCAGCAGCCAAGATTGGGCGCCGGGACTAGCGGGGGGGAGAGAGACCCAGTACTTC.

V is TRBV10-3 and J is TRBJ1-1, with D possibly being TRBD1 (6 bases). Germline V gene data show CDR1 as ENHRY and CDR2 as SYGVKD. V was pared by 4 bases and J by 5 bases, with 8 bases between. This CDR3 has 12 amino acids. The DNA of the CDR3 is TGTGCCATCAGTGGAGGGGGAACTGAAGCTTTCTTT. Residues: CAISGGGTEAFF.

The J gene is TRBJ2-3, the V gene TRBV20-1; D is unresolved. There are 11 residues in the CDR3. Trimming stripped 3 bases from V and 5 bases from J, with 6 bases between. Germline CDR1 DFQATT, CDR2 SNEGSKA (reference sequence). The DNA for the CDR3 is TGCAGTGCTAGGCAGGTAGATACGCAGTATTTT. It translates to CSARQVDTQYF.

This clone has just a few counts. The chain carries TRBV5-4 and TRBJ2-3; 8 bases agree with TRBD2. The V segment lost 1 base and the J segment 4 bases; nucleotides outside the gene matches: 2. This CDR3 region has 14 residues. Germline V gene sequence: CDR1 SGHNT, CDR2 YYREEE (reference sequence). The CDR3 reads CASSLTGGADTQYF. DNA of the CDR3: TGTGCCAGCAGCTTGACCGGGGGGGCAGATACGCAGTATTTT.

The chain is built from TRBV10-3 and TRBJ1-4, with 11 bases identical to TRBD1. The CDR3 has 15 residues. V trimming: 3 bases; J trimming: 7 bases; junction bases outside the gene matches: 4. CDR1 ENHRY and CDR2 SYGVKD come from the germline V gene. CDR3 in DNA: TGTGCCATCAGTGATTCGGGACAGGGGGGTGAAAAACTGTTTTTT. Protein product: CAISDSGQGGEKLFF.

J is TRBJ1-1 and V is TRBV6-5, with D unresolved. Germline lookup yields CDR1 MNHEY and CDR2 SVGAGI. V was clipped by 8 bases and J by 8 bases, with 12 bases between them. The CDR3 length is 11 residues. This CDR3 is CASFELFEAFF. CDR3 bases: TGTGCCAGCTTTGAGTTGTTCGAAGCTTTCTTT.

This clone turned up a few times. This chain links TRBV19 with TRBJ1-2; 12 bases are shared with TRBD1. CDR3 length equals 16 residues. CDR1 is LNHDA and CDR2 is SQIVND in the germline V gene (reference sequence). J lost 2 bases, V lost 5 bases, and 6 bases had no gene match. CDR3 region: CASSSPGQGANYGYTF. CDR3 nucleotide sequence: TGTGCCAGTAGTTCCCCGGGACAGGGGGCCAACTATGGCTACACCTTC.

The chain recombines TRBV30 with TRBJ1-6, with 9 bases fitting TRBD1. V lost 1 base and J lost 5; bases outside the gene matches: 3. Germline assignment: CDR1 GTSNPN and CDR2 SVGIG (reference sequence). The CDR3 contains 15 residues. This CDR3 is CAWSARDRDNSPLHF. The CDR3 DNA is TGTGCCTGGAGTGCACGGGACAGGGATAATTCACCCCTCCACTTT.

The chain has TRBV27 and TRBJ2-1; 9 bases are a match to TRBD1. The CDR3 extends over 17 amino acids. Germline CDR1 is MNHEY and CDR2 is SMNVEV (reference sequence). V lost 7 bases and J lost 8; bases outside the gene matches: 18. The CDR3 sequence: CASNPGGDLTGGYEQFF. The CDR3 DNA sequence: TGTGCCAGCAACCCCGGCGGGGATCTGACAGGGGGGTATGAGCAGTTCTTC.

The rearrangement links TRBV7-9 to TRBJ2-5, with 9 bases aligning to TRBD1. There are 14 residues in the CDR3. Germline values: CDR1 SEHNR, CDR2 FQNEAQ (reference sequence). V dropped 5 bases and J dropped 5; count of bases not matched to a gene: 6. This chain's CDR3 is CASSQGQGGETQYF. The CDR3 coding sequence is TGTGCCAGCAGCCAGGGACAGGGAGGGGAGACCCAGTACTTC.

The genes are TRBV28 and TRBJ1-6; TRBD1 might be the D (6 bases). Germline values: CDR1 MDHEN, CDR2 SYDVKM. The CDR3 spans 13 residues. V lost 8 bases and J 5 bases, leaving 10 bases between the germline ends. CDR3 DNA: TGTGCCAGCGGTGGGACAAATAATTCACCCCTCCACTTT. This encodes CASGGTNNSPLHF.

This clone occurred a few times. The V gene is TRBV29-1, the J gene TRBJ2-3, with TRBD1 matching over 10 bases. V lost 6 bases, J lost 1 base, and 4 bases stayed unmatched. The germline gives CDR1 SQVTM, CDR2 ANQGSEA. This CDR3 region has 14 residues. CDR3 loop: CSVAGTGGTDTQYF. CDR3 nucleotide sequence: TGCAGCGTCGCCGGGACAGGGGGCACAGATACGCAGTATTTT.